Following are 13 T cell receptor beta chains from one sample sequenced in a study of blood T cell repertoires in COVID-19. The data were produced by immunoSEQ multiplex PCR, yet TCRdb's version contains in-frame clones alone and is incomplete. The sample lists around 190,000 clones; 85% were seen once. Sequencing was carried out using peripheral blood. These receptors were collected from a woman aged 80 or older with acute or convalescent COVID-19.

This clone occurred once. The chain is built from TRBV3-1 (or the pseudogene TRBV3-2) and TRBJ1-1; TRBD1 matches at 7 bases. Germline V lookup: CDR1 LGHDT, CDR2 YNNKEL (reference sequence). Losses at the gene ends were 4 bases for V and 5 bases for J; bases not matched to a gene: 4. The CDR3 spans 13 residues. The CDR3 DNA follows: TGTGCCAGCAGCCTCACAGGGGATACTGAAGCTTTCTTT. Protein sequence: CASSLTGDTEAFF.

The J gene is TRBJ2-3, the V gene TRBV5-1, with 12 bases matching TRBD2. The ends lost 0 bases at V and 1 base at J; junction bases unmatched: 6. CDR3 length: 18 residues. CDR1 and CDR2 (germline): SGHRS, YFSETQ. For the CDR3, the DNA is TGCGCCAGCAGCTTGGCGACTAGCGGGAGTACGGGCACAGATACGCAGTATTTT. As protein: CASSLATSGSTGTDTQYF. Full variable domain (rest looked up from reference TRBV5-1 and TRBJ2-3): KAGVTQTPRYLIKTRGQQVTLSCSPISGHRSVSWYQQTPGQGLQFLFEYFSETQRNKGNFPGRFSGRQFSNSRSEMNVSTLELGDSALYLCASSLATSGSTGTDTQYFGPGTRLTVL.

The genes are TRBV10-3 and TRBJ2-3; TRBD2 matches at 11 bases. The germline V gene encodes CDR1 ENHRY and CDR2 SYGVKD. V dropped 8 bases and J dropped 3; count of bases not matched to a gene: 1. This CDR3 region has 13 residues. In DNA form, the CDR3 reads TGTGCCATCCTAGCGGGAGGTACAGATACGCAGTATTTT. This encodes CAILAGGTDTQYF.

The chain carries TRBV6-5 and TRBJ2-1; 11 bases match TRBD2. Trimming took 1 base from V and 8 from J; bases not matched to a gene: 7. This CDR3 spans 16 amino acids. CDR1 is MNHEY and CDR2 is SVGAGI in the germline V gene. Here the CDR3 reads CASSYFLAGGTHEQFF. For the CDR3, the DNA is TGTGCCAGCAGTTACTTCTTAGCGGGAGGGACCCATGAGCAGTTCTTC.

This rearrangement joins TRBV10-3 to TRBJ1-2; D is possibly TRBD1 (5 bases). The CDR3 contains 13 residues. Between the trimmed V and J ends, which lost 2 bases and 3 bases, there was a span of 7 bases. Per germline, CDR1 ENHRY and CDR2 SYGVKD. CDR3 in amino acids: CAISEARDYGYTF. CDR3 in DNA: TGTGCCATCAGTGAGGCCAGGGACTATGGCTACACCTTC.

The chain employs TRBV4-1 and TRBJ2-5; 7 bases line up with TRBD2. The CDR3 sequence is 14 residues long. The trim removed 8 bases at V and 5 bases at J, leaving 11 bases unmatched. Germline CDR1 reads MGHRA; CDR2 reads YSYEKL. The CDR3 reads CASGLLTSPETQYF. The CDR3 region has the DNA TGCGCCAGCGGCCTTCTGACTAGCCCGGAGACCCAGTACTTC.

The rearrangement links TRBV5-1 to TRBJ1-2; possible D gene TRBD1, 5 bases. This CDR3 spans 17 amino acids. Germline V gene sequence: CDR1 SGHRS, CDR2 YFSETQ. V dropped 0 bases and J dropped 4 bases, with 19 bases sitting between them. This CDR3 is CASSLEEGIVRGYGYTF. CDR3 nucleotides: TGCGCCAGCAGCTTGGAGGAGGGAATTGTAAGGGGCTATGGCTACACCTTC.

The CDR3 nucleotides are TGTGCCAGCAGCCTGAGGGTTTTCGGACAGGGGGCTCGAGCTTTCTTT. It is translated as CASSLRVFGQGARAFF. The rearrangement uses TRBV7-9 and TRBJ1-1; 11 nucleotides line up with TRBD1. Trimming took 5 bases from V and 10 from J; bases not matched to a gene: 15. The CDR3 has 16 amino acids. The germline V gene encodes CDR1 SEHNR and CDR2 FQNEAQ (reference sequence).

The chain recombines TRBV6-5 with TRBJ2-5; weak D call: TRBD1 (6 bases). Trimming pared 2 bases from V and 9 bases from J, leaving 16 bases between. Germline CDR1 is MNHEY and CDR2 is SVGAGI. The CDR3 has 14 amino acids. The CDR3 DNA is TGTGCCAGCAGTTACCGTCCCAGGGACACCCCCCAGTACTTC. Translating gives CASSYRPRDTPQYF.

The rearrangement links TRBV4-2 to TRBJ2-3; TRBD1 matches at 9 bases. The CDR3 is 17 amino acids. From germline, CDR1 is LGHNA and CDR2 YNFKEQ. With 3 bases clipped from V and 1 base from J, the junction kept 8 bases outside the gene matches. The CDR3 DNA reads as TGTGCCAGCAGCCAGATTACAGGGGGCTTGGGCACAGATACGCAGTATTTT. This gives the protein CASSQITGGLGTDTQYF.

This chain joins TRBV30 and TRBJ1-3, with TRBD1 as a possible D gene (5 bases). The CDR3 consists of 12 residues. Germline CDR1 and CDR2: GTSNPN and SVGIG (reference sequence). V was clipped by 4 bases and J by 7 bases, with 11 bases between them. The CDR3 region is CAWIPGRNTIYF. CDR3 DNA: TGTGCCTGGATCCCAGGGAGGAACACCATATATTTT.

This clone was detected a few times. The V and J genes are TRBV18 and TRBJ1-1, with TRBD1 matching over 7 bases. Germline V gives CDR1 KGHSH, CDR2 LQKENI. V lost 6 bases to trimming and J lost 5 bases; unmatched junction nucleotides: 12. There are 15 residues in the CDR3. This chain's CDR3 is CASSGPGGQETEAFF. The DNA for the CDR3 is TGTGCCAGCTCTGGACCAGGGGGTCAGGAGACTGAAGCTTTCTTT.

V is TRBV19 and J is TRBJ2-3, with 12 bases that match TRBD2. V was clipped by 6 bases and J by 1 base; unmatched bases: 2. Germline CDR1 LNHDA, CDR2 SQIVND (reference sequence). This CDR3 is 15 amino acids long. CDR3 sequence reads: CASRLAGGGTDTQYF. As DNA, the CDR3 is TGTGCCAGTAGACTAGCGGGAGGAGGCACAGATACGCAGTATTTT.